This T cell receptor beta chain was captured by sequencing in a study of cytomegalovirus exposure and HLA in healthy donors. The PCR ran on 60 Vbeta and 13 Jbeta primers. Profiled with immunoSEQ multiplex PCR; TCRdb holds only in-frame clones, not every one. Recorded for this sample: just over 80,000 clones. The V gene end was trimmed by 4 bases and the J gene end by 5 bases; junction bases not matched to a gene: 8. Germline CDR1 reads MNHNS; CDR2 reads SASEGT. The CDR3 length is 15 residues. This sequence was found in a woman aged 25 to 39 in good health and CMV-seronegative. The chain carries TRBV6-1 and TRBJ2-1, with 7 nucleotides matching TRBD1. Input material: PBMCs. The CDR3 loop reads CASSGQTGSDNEQFF. CDR3 coding DNA: TGTGCCAGCAGTGGCCAGACAGGGTCCGACAATGAGCAGTTCTTC.